This TCR beta chain stems from a study of T cells in Graves' hyperthyroidism and ophthalmopathy. The study, taken as a whole, reports: Most clonotypes that expanded in the thyroid above 0.001 also showed up in blood.

Exclusion of patients followed from uncontrolled infection, other autoimmune disease, pregnancy or lactation. Germline loops: CDR1 DFQATT, CDR2 SNEGSKA (reference sequence). V lost 0 bases, J lost 6 bases, and 5 bases stayed unmatched. This CDR3 has 15 residues. RNA transcripts served as the template for amplifying TCR beta CDR3 regions. A set of HTBI primers served as the primers for a first-round RT-PCR of the TCR CDR3. TCRdb reprocessed the multiplex PCR reads via MiXCR and lists one record per CDR3 protein. Of some 530,000 distinct CDR3 sequences in the sample, about 20% are singletons; the top ten hold under 55%. Comments on this clonotype: Antigen unknown.

The source of this sequence is a woman in her sixties or seventies with Graves' ophthalmopathy. The sequencing input was blood. V is TRBV20-1 and J is TRBJ1-4; 9 bases are shared with TRBD1. This CDR3 reads CSARDQTGGDEKLFF. CDR3 DNA: TGCAGTGCTAGAGATCAGACAGGGGGGGATGAAAAACTGTTTTTT.